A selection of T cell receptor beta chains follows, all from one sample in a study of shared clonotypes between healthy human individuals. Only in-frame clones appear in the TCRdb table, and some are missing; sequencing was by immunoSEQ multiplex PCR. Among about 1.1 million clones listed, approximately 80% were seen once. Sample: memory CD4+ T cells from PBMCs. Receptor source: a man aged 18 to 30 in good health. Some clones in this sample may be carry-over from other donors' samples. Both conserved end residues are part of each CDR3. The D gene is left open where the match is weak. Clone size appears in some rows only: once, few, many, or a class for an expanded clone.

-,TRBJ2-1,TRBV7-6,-,TGTGCCAGCAGCCCCCATCCCCAGGCCGACAATGAGCAGTTCTTC,CASSPHPQADNEQFF
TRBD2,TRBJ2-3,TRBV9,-,TGTGCCAGCAGCGCAAGTGCATCGGGACTAGCGGGAGCGAGGGATACGCAGTATTTT,CASSASASGLAGARDTQYF
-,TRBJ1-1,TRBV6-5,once,TGTGCCAGCAGTTACCGGCGGGGGAGGGGAAACACTGAAGCTTTCTTT,CASSYRRGRGNTEAFF
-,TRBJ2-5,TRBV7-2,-,TGTGCCAGCAGCCGGCGGCGGTACCGACAAGAGACCCAGTACTTC,CASSRRRYRQETQYF
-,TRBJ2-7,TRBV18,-,TGTGCCAGCTCAGGGACGGTAACCTCCTACGAGCAGTACTTC,CASSGTVTSYEQYF
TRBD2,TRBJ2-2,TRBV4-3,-,TGCGCCAGCAGCCAAGGGGCGGCTAGCGGGAGGACTAACACCGGGGAGCTGTTTTTT,CASSQGAASGRTNTGELFF
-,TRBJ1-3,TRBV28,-,TGTGCCAGCAGAGACAGTTCACCGACAGGAAACACCATATATTTT,CASRDSSPTGNTIYF
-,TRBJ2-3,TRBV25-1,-,TGTGCCAGCAGTGACAACACCCGCACAGATACGCAGTATTTT,CASSDNTRTDTQYF
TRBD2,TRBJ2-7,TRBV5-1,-,TGCGCCAGCAGCTTGGGGGCCCTAGCGGGCAGCTCCTACGAGCAGTACTTC,CASSLGALAGSSYEQYF
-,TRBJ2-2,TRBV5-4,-,TGTGCCAGCAGCTCCCCAAGAGATTTCACCGGGGAGCTGTTTTTT,CASSSPRDFTGELFF
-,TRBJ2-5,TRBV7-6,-,TGTGCCAGCAGCAAACGGGACACAACACAAGAGACCCAGTACTTC,CASSKRDTTQETQYF
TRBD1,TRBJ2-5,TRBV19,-,TGTGCCAGTAGTACGGCAGGGGGAAGAGAGACCCAGTACTTC,CASSTAGGRETQYF
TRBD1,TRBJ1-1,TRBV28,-,TGTGCCAGCAGTTTATTTGGACAGGCCCCTGAAGCTTTCTTT,CASSLFGQAPEAFF
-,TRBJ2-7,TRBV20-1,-,TGCAGTGCTAGTTCCGGTTACGAGCAGTACTTC,CSASSGYEQYF
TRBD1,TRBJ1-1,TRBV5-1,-,TGCGCCAGCAGCCTCCGGGACAGGGCTGAAGCTTTCTTT,CASSLRDRAEAFF
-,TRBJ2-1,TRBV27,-,TGTGCCAGCACTTCCCGGGGGGCGCCGTTCTACAATGAGCAGTTCTTC,CASTSRGAPFYNEQFF
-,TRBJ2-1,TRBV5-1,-,TGCGCCAGCAGCTCACTGGAGGGGAGCTCCTACAATGAGCAGTTCTTC,CASSSLEGSSYNEQFF
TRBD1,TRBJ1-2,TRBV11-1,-,TGTGCCAGCAGCGACAGGGCTGGCTACACCTTC,CASSDRAGYTF
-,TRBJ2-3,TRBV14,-,TGTGCCAGCAGCCAAGGCCAGCTTTTTAGCACAGATACGCAGTATTTT,CASSQGQLFSTDTQYF
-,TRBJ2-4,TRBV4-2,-,TGTGCCAGCAGCCAAGATCGAGTGGACGCTGGAGACATTCAGTACTTC,CASSQDRVDAGDIQYF
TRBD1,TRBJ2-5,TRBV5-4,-,TGTGCCAGCAGCTTGTGGAAACTAGGGACAGGAGAGACCCAGTACTTC,CASSLWKLGTGETQYF
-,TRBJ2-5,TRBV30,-,TGTGCCTGGGGAAGGGAGACCCAGTACTTC,CAWGRETQYF
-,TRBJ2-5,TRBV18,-,TGTGCCAGCTCACTAAACACAGGGGGGGAAGAGACCCAGTACTTC,CASSLNTGGEETQYF
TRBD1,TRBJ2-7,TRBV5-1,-,TGCGCCGGCAGCCTGGACAGGGATCCGGACGAGCAGTACTTC,CAGSLDRDPDEQYF
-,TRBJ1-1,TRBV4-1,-,TGCGCCAGCAGCCTCACAGGTGGGAACACTGAAGCTTTCTTT,CASSLTGGNTEAFF
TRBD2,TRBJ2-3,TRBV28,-,TGTGCCAGCAGTTTGATCGGGAGGGCGGGCACAGATACGCAGTATTTT,CASSLIGRAGTDTQYF
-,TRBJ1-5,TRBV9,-,TGTGCCAGCAGCGCCCACCCATCCCAGCCCCAGCATTTT,CASSAHPSQPQHF
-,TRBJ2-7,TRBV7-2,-,TGTGCCAGCAGCTTATTGTTTGGCAAGCGGGCCTCCTACGAGCAGTACTTC,CASSLLFGKRASYEQYF
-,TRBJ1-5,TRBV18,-,TGTGCCAGCTCACCCCAGCCATATAGCAATCAGCCCCAGCATTTT,CASSPQPYSNQPQHF
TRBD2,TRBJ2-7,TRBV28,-,TGTGCCAGCAGGTTACTAGCGGGAAGGAACGAGCAGTACTTC,CASRLLAGRNEQYF
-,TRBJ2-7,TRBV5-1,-,TGCGCCAGCAGCTTGGACCCCTCCGCAGGGGAGCAGTACTTC,CASSLDPSAGEQYF
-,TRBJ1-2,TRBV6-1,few,TGTGCCAGCACCCAATTCCCCATGGGGGGGTTTGGCTACACCTTC,CASTQFPMGGFGYTF
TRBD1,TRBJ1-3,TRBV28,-,TGTGCCAGCAGTTCCCTGGGACAGGAGGATGGAAACACCATATATTTT,CASSSLGQEDGNTIYF
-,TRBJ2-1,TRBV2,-,TGTGCCAGCAGTCCTAGCGTGCCCTCCTACAATGAGCAGTTCTTC,CASSPSVPSYNEQFF
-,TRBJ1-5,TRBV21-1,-,TGTGCCAGCCGAAGGGCGGGGGACAATCAGCCCCAGCATTTT,CASRRAGDNQPQHF
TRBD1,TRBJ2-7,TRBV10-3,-,TGTGCCATCAGTGGGGACAGGGTTCCCTACGAGCAGTACTTC,CAISGDRVPYEQYF
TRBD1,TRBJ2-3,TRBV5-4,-,TGTGCCAGCAGCATTGACAGGGGGTGGACAGATACGCAGTATTTT,CASSIDRGWTDTQYF
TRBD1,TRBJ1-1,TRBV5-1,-,TGCGCCAGCAGCCCGGGACAGATGAACACTGAAGCTTTCTTT,CASSPGQMNTEAFF
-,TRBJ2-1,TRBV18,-,TGTGCCAGCCGGGTCGACAGGCCCCTCAACAATGAGCAGTTCTTC,CASRVDRPLNNEQFF
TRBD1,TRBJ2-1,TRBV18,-,TGTGCCAGCTCAGTACGACAAAACTCCGGGACAGGAGGAAGCAATGAGCAGTTCTTC,CASSVRQNSGTGGSNEQFF
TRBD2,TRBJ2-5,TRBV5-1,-,TGCGCCAGCAGCGAGGGACTAGCGCGGGAGACCCAGTACTTC,CASSEGLARETQYF
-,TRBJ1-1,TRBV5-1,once,TGCGCCAGCAGCTTGGGGTTGGGGAGCACTGAAGCTTTCTTT,CASSLGLGSTEAFF
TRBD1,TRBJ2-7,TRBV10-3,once,TGTGCCATCAGTGAGTCAGGGGGCAGGGGCTACGAGCAGTACTTC,CAISESGGRGYEQYF
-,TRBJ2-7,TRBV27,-,TGTGCCAGCAGTTTTAGGGCAGGGAGAATCCCCTACGAGCAGTACTTC,CASSFRAGRIPYEQYF
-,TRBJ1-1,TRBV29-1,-,TGCAGCGCCCGGGACCCATTATTTAGGCCTGAAGCTTTCTTT,CSARDPLFRPEAFF
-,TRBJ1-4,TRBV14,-,TGTGCCAGCAGCCCTCAGATTACTAATGAAAAACTGTTTTTT,CASSPQITNEKLFF
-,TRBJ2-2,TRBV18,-,TGTGCCAGCTCACCACTTCTGGGACGGAACACCGGGGAGCTGTTTTTT,CASSPLLGRNTGELFF
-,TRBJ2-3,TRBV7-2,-,TGTGCCAGCAGCCTCTTTCGGTCGACAGATACGCAGTATTTT,CASSLFRSTDTQYF
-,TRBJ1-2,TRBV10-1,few,TGCGCCAGCAGTATCACCAGGGGTGGAGGCTACACCTTC,CASSITRGGGYTF
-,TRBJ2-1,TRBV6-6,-,TGTGCCAGCAGTTACTCACATGTTAATGAGCAGTTCTTC,CASSYSHVNEQFF
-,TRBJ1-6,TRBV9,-,TGTGCCAGCAGCCCTCGCGAGGCCCACTATAATTCACCCCTCCACTTT,CASSPREAHYNSPLHF
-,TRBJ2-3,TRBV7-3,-,TGTGCCAGCAGCTTAACGGGAACTGCGGGGAGGGATACGCAGTATTTT,CASSLTGTAGRDTQYF
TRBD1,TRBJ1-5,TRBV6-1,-,TGTGCCAGCCGTTCACAGGGGGTCGGGCCCCAGCATTTT,CASRSQGVGPQHF